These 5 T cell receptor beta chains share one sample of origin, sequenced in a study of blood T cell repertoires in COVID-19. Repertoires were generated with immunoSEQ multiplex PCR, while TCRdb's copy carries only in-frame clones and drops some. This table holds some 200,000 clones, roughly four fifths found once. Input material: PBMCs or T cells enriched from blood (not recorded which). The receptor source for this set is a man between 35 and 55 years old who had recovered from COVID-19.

CDR3 in DNA: TGTGCCAGCAGTGAGGATTTGGGACTAGCGATGAACGAGCAGTACTTC. It specifies CASSEDLGLAMNEQYF. The chain recombines TRBV5-5 with TRBJ2-7; TRBD2 matches 10 bases. The CDR3 runs to 16 residues. In germline, CDR1 is SGHKS, CDR2 YYEKEE (reference sequence). The J segment lost 5 bases and the V segment lost 5 bases, leaving 13 bases of the junction unmatched.

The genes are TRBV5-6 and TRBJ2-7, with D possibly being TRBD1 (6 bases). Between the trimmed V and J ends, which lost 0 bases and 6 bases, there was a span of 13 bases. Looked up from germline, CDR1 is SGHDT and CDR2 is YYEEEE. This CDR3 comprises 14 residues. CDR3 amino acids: CASSLGVGGGEQYF. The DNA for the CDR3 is TGTGCCAGCAGCTTGGGAGTAGGGGGTGGCGAGCAGTACTTC.

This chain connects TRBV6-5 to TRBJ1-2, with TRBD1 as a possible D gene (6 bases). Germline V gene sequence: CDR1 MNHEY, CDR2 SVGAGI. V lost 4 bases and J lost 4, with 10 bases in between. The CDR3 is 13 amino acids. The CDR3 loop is CASSFGTSYGYTF. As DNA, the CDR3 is TGTGCCAGCAGTTTCGGGACATCCTATGGCTACACCTTC.

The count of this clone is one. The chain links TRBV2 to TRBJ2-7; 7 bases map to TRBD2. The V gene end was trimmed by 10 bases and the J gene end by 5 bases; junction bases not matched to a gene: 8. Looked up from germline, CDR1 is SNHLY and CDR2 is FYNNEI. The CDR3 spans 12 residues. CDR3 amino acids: CAISGTTDEQYF. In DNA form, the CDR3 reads TGTGCCATATCCGGGACTACCGACGAGCAGTACTTC.

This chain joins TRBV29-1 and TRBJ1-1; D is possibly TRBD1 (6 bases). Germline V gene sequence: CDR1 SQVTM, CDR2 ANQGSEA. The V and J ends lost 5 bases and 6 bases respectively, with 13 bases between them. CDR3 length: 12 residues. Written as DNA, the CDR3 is TGCAGCGTTTGGGGGCGAGGCGCTGAAGCTTTCTTT. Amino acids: CSVWGRGAEAFF.